This T cell receptor beta chain was profiled in a study of blood T cell repertoires in COVID-19. Here immunoSEQ multiplex PCR was the method, and the copy in TCRdb shows in-frame clones only, minus some. The sample holds roughly 150,000 clones, around 83% seen once. The sequence derives from a woman aged 50 to 60 in a cohort sampled during active or convalescent COVID-19. Material for sequencing was peripheral blood.

Here the CDR3 reads CASSLSRDSNSPLHF. The CDR3, as DNA: TGTGCCAGCAGTTTATCTCGGGATAGTAATTCACCCCTCCACTTT. V gene TRBV27 combines with J gene TRBJ1-6; no definite D call. The CDR3 sequence is 15 residues long. The V end lost 0 bases, the J end lost 6 bases, and 9 bases lay between the germline ends. Germline loops: CDR1 MNHEY, CDR2 SMNVEV (reference sequence).